The following is a TCR beta chain sequence with its context. This record belongs to a study of technical replicates of blood from several donors. V dropped 10 bases and J dropped 4 bases, with 10 bases sitting between them. The length of the CDR3 is 12 residues. CDR1 and CDR2 (germline): WNHNN, SYGVQD (reference sequence). The method was immunoSEQ multiplex PCR; TCRdb's version includes in-frame clones alone and lacks a portion of them. Of about 83,000 clones in the sample, just over 90% were seen once. The chain recombines TRBV10-1 with TRBJ1-4; the D gene is possibly TRBD1 (5 bases). Material for sequencing was T cells isolated from PBMCs. The TCR originated in a human donor in good health. CDR3 sequence reads: CATQDINEKLFF. DNA for the CDR3: TGCGCCACACAGGATATTAATGAAAAACTGTTTTTT.